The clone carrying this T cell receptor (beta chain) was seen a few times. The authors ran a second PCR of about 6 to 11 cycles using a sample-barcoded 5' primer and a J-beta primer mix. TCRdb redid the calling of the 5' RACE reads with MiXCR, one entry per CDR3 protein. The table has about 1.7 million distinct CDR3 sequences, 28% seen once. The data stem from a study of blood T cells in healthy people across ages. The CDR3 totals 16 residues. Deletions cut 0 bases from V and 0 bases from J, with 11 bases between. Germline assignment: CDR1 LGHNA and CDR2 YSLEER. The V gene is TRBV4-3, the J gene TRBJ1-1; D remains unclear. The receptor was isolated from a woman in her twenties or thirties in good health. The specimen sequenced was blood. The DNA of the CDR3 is TGCGCCAGCAGCCAAGATAACAAGGGTATGAACACTGAAGCTTTCTTT. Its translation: CASSQDNKGMNTEAFF.